The clone carrying this T cell receptor beta chain was counted only a few times. Its antigen is not identified. A single record per CDR3 protein comes from TCRdb applying MiXCR to the RT-PCR reads. Of 450,000 to 550,000 distinct CDR3 sequences listed, over 25% are singletons. The sample originates from a study of response to subunit inactivated influenza vaccine. Broader study findings: T cells newly recruited by each seasonal influenza vaccination are few, the authors suggested.

The sequenced sample was CD4+ T cells sorted from PBMCs, obtained 5 days after vaccination. This sequence was found in a man between 45 and 60 years old who received an inactivated influenza vaccine.

The CDR3 is CATSNPNLGGYEQYF. In DNA form, the CDR3 reads TGTGCCACCAGCAACCCAAACCTGGGGGGCTACGAGCAGTACTTC. The chain uses TRBV15 and TRBJ2-7; D may be TRBD2 (6 bases). This CDR3 is built from 15 residues. Looked up from germline, CDR1 is LNHNV and CDR2 is YYDKDF (reference sequence). Between the trimmed V and J ends, which lost 4 bases and 3 bases, there was a span of 16 bases.